The present T cell receptor (beta chain) was sequenced within a study of cytomegalovirus exposure and HLA in healthy donors. Across the study: The 120 or so validation repertoires used the same platform as the 666 first-cohort repertoires, a later analysis reported. Study-wide results and caveats: For cytomegalovirus status, the classifier reportedly gave diagnoses with high specificity and sensitivity. Many donors shared some public TCRs, even though most TCR sequences were rare. Some TCR beta chains (roughly 150 of them) were listed as cytomegalovirus-associated.

The assay was immunoSEQ multiplex PCR, and TCRdb's table has in-frame clones only and misses some. The table includes more than 110,000 clones, 94% detected once. Details on this clone: Its antigen is still unknown.

J was trimmed by 3 bases and V by 6 bases; bases with no gene match: 10. The germline V gene has CDR1 SGHTA and CDR2 FQGNSA. The CDR3 runs 15 residues. This clonotype was obtained from a man aged 18 to 29 in good health and CMV-seropositive. V is TRBV7-2 and J is TRBJ2-7; 8 bases match TRBD1. The sample comprised PBMCs. The CDR3 nucleotides are TGTGCCAGCAGACCAGGGGGCAAGGGAGTCTACGAGCAGTACTTC. The encoded protein is CASRPGGKGVYEQYF.